The next 20 T cell receptor beta chains were all read from a single sample in a study of radiation and T cells in renal cell carcinoma. The table came from immunoSEQ multiplex PCR; TCRdb's copy has only in-frame clones and leaves some out. The sample lists 120,000 or so clones; about four fifths were seen once. The sample's time point: blood 2 weeks post-SBRT. This sample's treatment: 15 Gy SBRT to primary tumor, nephrectomy 4 weeks later. This material consisted of blood, taken from a patient whose treatment included radiotherapy and nephrectomy. The receptor source for this set is a man aged 50-60 years with renal cell carcinoma.

The rearrangement links TRBV5-1 to TRBJ2-5; 8 nucleotides match TRBD2. The germline V gene encodes CDR1 SGHRS and CDR2 YFSETQ. The trim removed 4 bases at V and 1 base at J, leaving 9 bases unmatched. CDR3 length: 16 amino acids. The DNA of the CDR3 is TGCGCCAGCAGCGTCTCAAGCGGGGGCCTCCAAGAGACCCAGTACTTC. Residues: CASSVSSGGLQETQYF.

This clone was found once. The chain combines TRBV19 with TRBJ1-5, with 8 bases matching TRBD1. J lost 9 bases, V lost 7 bases, and 8 bases had no gene match. The V gene's germline CDR1 is LNHDA and CDR2 SQIVND (reference sequence). The CDR3 contains 13 residues. The CDR3 DNA reads as TGTGCCAGTACTAAGACAGGGGATCGGCCCCAGCATTTT. Translated: CASTKTGDRPQHF.

Concerning this clone: Different DNA sequences within this sample yield the same CDR3. The J gene is TRBJ1-4, the V gene TRBV30, with D perhaps matching TRBD1 (5 bases). The CDR3 has 14 amino acids. Germline assignment: CDR1 GTSNPN and CDR2 SVGIG (reference sequence). Trimming pared 0 bases from V and 8 bases from J, leaving 13 bases between. The CDR3 sequence: CAWSVGGLGEKLFF. CDR3 nucleotide sequence: TGTGCCTGGAGTGTTGGGGGGTTAGGGGAAAAACTGTTTTTT.

This sequence joins TRBV4-1 and TRBJ2-7; D may be TRBD1 (5 bases). Germline assignment: CDR1 MGHRA and CDR2 YSYEKL. The V gene lost 5 bases and the J gene lost 0 bases, with 14 bases spanning the gap. CDR3 length: 15 amino acids. CDR3 in amino acids: CASSAVDQGSYEQYF. The DNA of the CDR3 is TGCGCCAGCAGCGCGGTAGACCAGGGCTCCTACGAGCAGTACTTC.

The CDR3 protein is CASSLSAGLGSSYNEQFF. DNA for the CDR3: TGTGCCAGCAGTTTATCGGCCGGGTTGGGGAGCTCCTACAATGAGCAGTTCTTC. The chain links TRBV28 to TRBJ2-1, with a weak D call TRBD2 (5 bases). CDR3 length: 18 amino acids. The V end was cut by 1 base, the J end by 0 bases, with 16 bases between. Germline CDR1 MDHEN, CDR2 SYDVKM.

This chain joins TRBV28 and TRBJ2-7; weak D call: TRBD1 (7 bases). V shed 9 bases and J shed 0 bases, with 18 bases lying between them. This CDR3 is 15 amino acids long. CDR1 is MDHEN, CDR2 SYDVKM, per germline. CDR3 DNA: TGTGCCAGTGGCGCAGGGGGGCCCCACTCCTACGAGCAGTACTTC. Its translation is CASGAGGPHSYEQYF.

The chain uses TRBV27 and TRBJ1-1; D is undetermined. With 5 bases removed from V and 0 bases from J, the gap between germline ends came to 16 bases. This CDR3 has 16 amino acids. In germline, CDR1 is MNHEY, CDR2 SMNVEV (reference sequence). The CDR3 region is CASSLTAVGVNTEAFF. CDR3 sequence (DNA): TGTGCCAGCAGTCTTACAGCGGTCGGAGTGAACACTGAAGCTTTCTTT.

This sequence joins TRBV5-4 and TRBJ2-1; 11 nucleotides align to TRBD2. Germline V gene lookup returns CDR1 SGHNT and CDR2 YYREEE (reference sequence). V dropped 4 bases and J dropped 14; count of bases not matched to a gene: 11. The CDR3 runs 14 residues. The CDR3 bases are TGTGCCAGCAGCCCGGGGACTAGCGGACCCGCGAAGTTCTTC. Translated, it gives CASSPGTSGPAKFF.

The chain employs TRBV4-1 and TRBJ1-5, with TRBD1 identical over 10 bases. The CDR3 extends over 16 amino acids. CDR1 is MGHRA and CDR2 is YSYEKL in the germline V gene. The V gene end was trimmed by 4 bases and the J gene end by 4 bases; junction bases not matched to a gene: 7. The CDR3 DNA reads as TGCGCCAGCAGCCGGGACAGGGGAGTTTCAAATCAGCCCCAGCATTTT. Translated, it gives CASSRDRGVSNQPQHF.

The rearrangement joins TRBV6-1 to TRBJ1-4, with 8 bases aligning to TRBD1. This CDR3 comprises 13 residues. Germline V gene data show CDR1 as MNHNS and CDR2 as SASEGT. With 7 bases clipped from V and 8 bases from J, the junction kept 6 bases outside the gene matches. CDR3 residues: CASTWTGHEKLFF. The CDR3 bases are TGTGCCAGCACATGGACAGGGCACGAAAAACTGTTTTTT.

The chain carries TRBV11-2 and TRBJ2-2; D is ambiguous. Between the trimmed V and J ends, which lost 0 bases and 2 bases, there was a span of 7 bases. The CDR3 has 15 amino acids. Germline lookup yields CDR1 SGHAT and CDR2 FQNNGV. The CDR3 is CASSLDWSNTGELFF. For the CDR3, the DNA is TGTGCCAGCAGCTTAGATTGGTCCAACACCGGGGAGCTGTTTTTT.

This chain uses TRBV14 with TRBJ2-1; 7 positions match TRBD2. In germline, CDR1 is SGHDN, CDR2 FVKESK. The CDR3 is made up of 14 amino acids. With 4 bases clipped from V and 7 bases from J, the junction kept 7 bases outside the gene matches. Written as DNA, the CDR3 is TGTGCCAGCAGCCCCTTTGCGCGGGGGAATGAGCAGTTCTTC. Protein sequence: CASSPFARGNEQFF.

V is TRBV2 and J is TRBJ2-1, with TRBD2 identical over 13 bases. The CDR3 consists of 20 residues. In germline, CDR1 is SNHLY, CDR2 FYNNEI. J gave up 0 bases and V 3 bases, and 11 bases lay outside the gene matches. CDR3 region: CASSDPGTSGGGVSYNEQFF. The CDR3 bases are TGTGCCAGCAGTGACCCGGGAACTAGCGGGGGGGGAGTCTCCTACAATGAGCAGTTCTTC.

V usage is TRBV14 and J usage is TRBJ2-2; a possible D gene is TRBD2 (7 bases). Germline V gene lookup returns CDR1 SGHDN and CDR2 FVKESK. This CDR3 has 16 amino acids. The V and J ends lost 1 base and 3 bases respectively, with 12 bases between them. CDR3 loop: CASSQARGAYTGELFF. DNA of the CDR3: TGTGCCAGCAGCCAAGCTCGGGGGGCTTACACCGGGGAGCTGTTTTTT.

The rearrangement uses TRBV10-3 and TRBJ1-6, with unresolved D. Germline CDR1 reads ENHRY; CDR2 reads SYGVKD. This CDR3 is 15 amino acids long. The V end was cut by 0 bases, the J end by 7 bases, with 10 bases between. CDR3 nucleotides: TGTGCCATCAGTGAGTCTTGGGGTTCCAATTCACCCCTCCACTTT. It encodes CAISESWGSNSPLHF.

The chain links TRBV30 to TRBJ1-5; D unresolved. The CDR3 length is 10 residues. V dropped 5 bases and J dropped 4 bases, with 3 bases sitting between them. Looked up from germline, CDR1 is GTSNPN and CDR2 is SVGIG (reference sequence). CDR3 in amino acids: CAWANQPQHF. The CDR3 nucleotides are TGTGCCTGGGCAAATCAGCCCCAGCATTTT.

The chain joins TRBV2 to TRBJ2-7; 8 nucleotides line up with TRBD1. There are 14 residues in the CDR3. CDR1 SNHLY and CDR2 FYNNEI come from the germline V gene. Trimming took 5 bases from V and 1 from J; bases not matched to a gene: 4. In nucleotides, the CDR3 is TGTGCCAGCAGTTCCCGGGACAGGTCCTACGAGCAGTACTTC. Its protein product is CASSSRDRSYEQYF.

The CDR3 here is CASSPWGRLNEKLFF. The CDR3 DNA reads TGTGCCAGCAGCCCTTGGGGCCGGCTTAATGAAAAACTGTTTTTT. The chain employs TRBV9 and TRBJ1-4, with D possibly TRBD1 on 5 matching bases. The CDR3 extends over 15 amino acids. With 4 bases removed from V and 4 bases from J, the gap between germline ends came to 14 bases. In germline, CDR1 is SGDLS, CDR2 YYNGEE. Full variable domain (remainder filled in from reference TRBV9 and TRBJ1-4): DSGVTQTPKHLITATGQRVTLRCSPRSGDLSVYWYQQSLDQGLQFLIQYYNGEERAKGNILERFSAQQFPDLHSELNLSSLELGDSALYFCASSPWGRLNEKLFFGSGTQLSVL.

About this clone: The conserved final phenylalanine or tryptophan is absent from the CDR3, which likely points to a read error. This sequence joins TRBV7-6 and TRBJ1-1, with D perhaps TRBD1 (5 bases). Germline V lookup: CDR1 SGHVS, CDR2 FNYEAQ. Trimming cost V 5 bases and J 5 bases, with 15 bases left between them. This CDR3 contains 14 residues. The chain's CDR3 is CASSLGMGQTEAFL. The DNA for the CDR3 is TGTGCCAGCAGCCTCGGGATGGGGCAAACTGAAGCTTTCCTT.

The V call is TRBV5-4, the J call TRBJ1-1; D not resolved. This CDR3 is 13 amino acids long. Trimming took 5 bases from V and 3 from J, leaving 11 bases between them. Germline values: CDR1 SGHNT, CDR2 YYREEE (reference sequence). In DNA form, the CDR3 reads TGTGCCAGCAGGGGAGTTATGGACACTGAAGCTTTCTTT. It specifies CASRGVMDTEAFF.